A single TCR beta chain is shown here with its context. The data stem from a study of blood T cell repertoires in COVID-19. Study as a whole: Samples came from the United States, Italy and Spain, spanning acute and convalescent COVID-19. Sources were T cells, B-cell-depleted T cells, or PBMCs; the material itself was cDNA or gDNA.

TCRdb's copy holds only in-frame clones and misses some; the assay was immunoSEQ multiplex PCR. The sample holds some 96,000 clones, approximately 86% seen once. This receptor was identified in a man aged 50 to 60 with acute or convalescent COVID-19. Sequencing input: peripheral blood.

As DNA, the CDR3 is TGTGCCAGCAGCTTCGACAGGGCTGAAGATACGCAGTATTTT. It specifies CASSFDRAEDTQYF. This sequence joins TRBV7-9 and TRBJ2-3, with TRBD1 matching 7 bases. V shed 3 bases, J shed 5 bases, and the junction held 5 bases outside the gene matches. The CDR3 contains 14 residues. Germline assignment: CDR1 SEHNR and CDR2 FQNEAQ (reference sequence).